The 8 T cell receptor beta chains below all came from one sample that was sequenced in a study of CD8 T cells in Susac syndrome. Random hexamers served to reverse transcribe about 0.45 to 1 ug RNA. TCRdb reanalysed the immunoSEQ multiplex PCR reads using MiXCR and keeps one entry per CDR3 protein. Among 150,000 to 200,000 distinct CDR3 sequences, roughly 95% were seen once, and the ten largest hold about 0.1%. Sequencing was performed on CD4+ T cells from PBMCs. These TCRs come from a human donor with multiple sclerosis.

The rearrangement links TRBV7-9 to TRBJ2-1; the match to TRBD1 covers 7 bases. The CDR3 runs 13 residues. Trimming cost V 5 bases and J 8 bases; bases outside gene matches: 6. Looked up from germline, CDR1 is SEHNR and CDR2 is FQNEAQ (reference sequence). CDR3 in DNA: TGTGCCAGCAGCCAAGACAGGGACCATGAGCAGTTCTTC. It translates to CASSQDRDHEQFF.

J is TRBJ2-2 and V is TRBV20-1; D is ambiguous. CDR3 size: 14 residues. The germline CDR1 and CDR2 sequences are DFQATT and SNEGSKA (reference sequence). V was shortened by 4 bases and J by 7 bases, with 16 bases between the two germline ends. CDR3 loop: CSAMTGKHGGELFF. The CDR3 region has the DNA TGCAGTGCTATGACTGGGAAACACGGCGGGGAGCTGTTTTTT.

The J gene is TRBJ2-5, the V gene TRBV20-1; 8 nucleotides agree with TRBD1. The germline gives CDR1 DFQATT, CDR2 SNEGSKA (reference sequence). The trim removed 4 bases at V and 5 bases at J, leaving 9 bases unmatched. The CDR3 runs to 14 residues. CDR3 region: CSATQGARMETQYF. CDR3 in DNA: TGCAGTGCTACTCAGGGGGCGCGGATGGAGACCCAGTACTTC.

The chain links TRBV6-2 or TRBV6-3 to TRBJ2-6; 7 bases fit TRBD2. Trimming took 7 bases from V and 2 from J; bases not matched to a gene: 14. Germline CDR1 and CDR2: MNHEY and SVGEGT. This CDR3 spans 18 amino acids. The DNA for the CDR3 is TGTGCCAGCACCGCGCTCGTGGGAGGGGCGACTGGGGCCAACGTCCTGACTTTC. It codes for CASTALVGGATGANVLTF.

V usage is TRBV5-1 and J usage is TRBJ2-7; weak D call: TRBD2 (5 bases). The V gene lost 3 bases and the J gene lost 0 bases, with 13 bases spanning the gap. This CDR3 is 15 amino acids long. CDR1 SGHRS and CDR2 YFSETQ come from the germline V gene. The CDR3 here is CASSSNRDPSYEQYF. DNA of the CDR3: TGCGCCAGCAGCTCGAACCGGGATCCCTCCTACGAGCAGTACTTC.

The genes are TRBV11-1 and TRBJ2-3, with TRBD1 identical over 7 bases. The CDR3 covers 15 residues. In germline, CDR1 is SGHAT, CDR2 FQDESV (reference sequence). Trimming cost V 5 bases and J 5 bases; bases outside gene matches: 10. This CDR3 is CASSRTGARGDTQYF. CDR3 coding DNA: TGTGCCAGCAGCCGAACAGGGGCCCGGGGAGATACGCAGTATTTT.

The chain is built from TRBV15 and TRBJ1-1; TRBD1 agrees at 7 bases. V was pared by 0 bases and J by 1 base, with 5 bases of the junction left unmatched. From germline, CDR1 is LNHNV and CDR2 YYDKDF (reference sequence). The CDR3 has 16 residues. The CDR3 region is CATSRDGRGANTEAFF. CDR3 sequence (DNA): TGTGCCACCAGCAGAGATGGCAGGGGGGCGAACACTGAAGCTTTCTTT.

The chain has TRBV7-2 and TRBJ2-7, with D perhaps matching TRBD2 (6 bases). CDR3 size: 14 residues. The germline gives CDR1 SGHTA, CDR2 FQGNSA. Trimming removed 6 bases from V and 9 bases from J, with 21 bases in between. The CDR3 is CASSQLAGSLGQYF. For the CDR3, the DNA is TGTGCCAGCAGTCAACTTGCGGGAAGCTTGGGGCAGTACTTC.